This TCR beta chain stems from a study of blood T cells in healthy people across ages. Using a J-beta primer mix together with a sample-barcoded 5' primer, a second PCR was run for about 6 to 12 cycles. TCRdb processed the 5' RACE reads anew with MiXCR; each CDR3 protein has one entry. The repertoire consists of about 1.4 million distinct CDR3 sequences, with almost 60% occurring once and the leading ten covering over 5%. Researchers isolated at least 7 million PBMCs per sample. Extracted total RNA amounted to at least 5 micrograms for each sample. The V and J ends lost 4 bases and 2 bases, in that order; junction bases with no gene match: 11. From germline, CDR1 is PRHDT and CDR2 FYEKMQ (reference sequence). There are 16 residues in the CDR3.

Sequences were obtained from blood. This sequence was found in a man younger than 30 in good health. V is TRBV13 and J is TRBJ2-7, with 7 bases fitting TRBD2. The CDR3 is CASSSSASREAYEQYF. The DNA of the CDR3 is TGTGCCAGCAGCTCCTCGGCGTCCCGGGAGGCCTACGAGCAGTACTTC.